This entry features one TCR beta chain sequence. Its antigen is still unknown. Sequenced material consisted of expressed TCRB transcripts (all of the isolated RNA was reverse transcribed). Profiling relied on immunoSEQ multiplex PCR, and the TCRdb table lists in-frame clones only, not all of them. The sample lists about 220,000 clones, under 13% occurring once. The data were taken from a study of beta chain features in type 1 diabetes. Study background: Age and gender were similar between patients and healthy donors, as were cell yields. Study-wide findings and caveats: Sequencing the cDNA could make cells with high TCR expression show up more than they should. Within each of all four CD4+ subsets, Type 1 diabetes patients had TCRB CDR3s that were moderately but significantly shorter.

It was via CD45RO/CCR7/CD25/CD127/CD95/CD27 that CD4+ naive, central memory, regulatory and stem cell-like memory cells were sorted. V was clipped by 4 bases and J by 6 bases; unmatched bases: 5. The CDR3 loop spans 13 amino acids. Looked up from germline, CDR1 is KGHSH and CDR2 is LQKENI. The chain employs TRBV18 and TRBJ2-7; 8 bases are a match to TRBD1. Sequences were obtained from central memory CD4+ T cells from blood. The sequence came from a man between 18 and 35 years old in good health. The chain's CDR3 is CASSQDRVGEQYF. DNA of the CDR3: TGTGCCAGCTCACAGGACAGGGTTGGCGAGCAGTACTTC.